This T cell receptor (beta chain) was sequenced during a study of shared clonotypes between healthy human individuals. Overall study: A donor's plate count was three for CD4 naive and three for CD4 memory; CD8 naive had two and CD8 memory one.

A note on this clone: Its matching antigen is unknown.

Study outcomes and limitations: Memory subsets generally showed smaller estimated richness than naive subsets did.

CD8 cells regarded as naive lacked CD45RO, were positively chosen for CCR7, and omitted terminally differentiated effector memory CD45RA+ cells. Every subset had its genomic DNA shared out evenly among several immunoSEQ plates. Assay: immunoSEQ multiplex PCR; the TCRdb copy retains only in-frame clones and omits some. This table holds millions of clones, just over 90% found once. CDR3 size: 18 residues. The germline V gene has CDR1 SGHTA and CDR2 FQGNSA. Trimming removed 4 bases at V and 3 bases at J, with 19 bases between. The receptor was derived from a man aged 18 to 29 in good health. Some clones in this sample may be carry-over from other donors' samples. The material sequenced was naive CD8+ T cells from PBMCs. The rearrangement links TRBV7-2 to TRBJ2-6; D is perhaps TRBD1 or TRBD2 (6 bases each). The CDR3 bases are TGTGCCAGCAGCTACCTAGGGGGAGGCGTCGGTGGGGCCAACGTCCTGACTTTC. This encodes CASSYLGGGVGGANVLTF.